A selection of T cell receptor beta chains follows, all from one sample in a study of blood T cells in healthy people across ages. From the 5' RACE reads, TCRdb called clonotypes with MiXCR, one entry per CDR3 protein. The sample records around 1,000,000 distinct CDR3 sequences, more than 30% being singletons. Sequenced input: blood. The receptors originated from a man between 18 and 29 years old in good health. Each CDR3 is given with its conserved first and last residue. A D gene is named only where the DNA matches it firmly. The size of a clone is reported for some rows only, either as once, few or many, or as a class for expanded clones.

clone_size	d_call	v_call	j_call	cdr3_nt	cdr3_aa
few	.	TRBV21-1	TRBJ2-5	TGTGCCAGCAGCAAAAAGGGGAAAACGGGTCTCCTCCTAGGGACCCAGTACTTC	CASSKKGKTGLLLGTQYF
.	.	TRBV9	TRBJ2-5	TGTGCCAGCAGCCCCCTAGAGTATGAGGGACACCAACAAGAGACCCAGTACTTC	CASSPLEYEGHQQETQYF
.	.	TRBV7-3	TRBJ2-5	TGTGCCAGCAGCCCCCAAGGACAACAAGAGACCCAGTACTTC	CASSPQGQQETQYF
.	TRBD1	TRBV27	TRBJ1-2	TGTGCCAGCAGTCAAGGGCCAGGGGGAGGCTACACCTTC	CASSQGPGGGYTF
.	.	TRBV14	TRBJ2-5	TGTGCCAGCAGCCAAGAAGGGTTTAGAAACCAAGAGACCCAGTACTTC	CASSQEGFRNQETQYF
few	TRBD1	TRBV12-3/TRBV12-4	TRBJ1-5	TGTGCCAGCAGTTTCGACAGGGGTACCAATCAGCCCCAGCATTTT	CASSFDRGTNQPQHF
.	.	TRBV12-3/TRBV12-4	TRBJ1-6	TGTGCCAGCAGTCCTCAGGGAGGGTATAATTCACCCCTCCACTTT	CASSPQGGYNSPLHF
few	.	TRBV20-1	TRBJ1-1	TGCAGTGCTAGAGATCCGCGGGGGGGGAACACTGAAGCTTTCTTT	CSARDPRGGNTEAFF
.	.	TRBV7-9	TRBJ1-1	TGTGCCAGCAGCCAGATGGGGAACACTGAAGCTTTCTTT	CASSQMGNTEAFF
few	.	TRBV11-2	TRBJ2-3	TGTGCCAGCAGCTTAAGGCGGGGGCGGACAGATACGCAGTATTTT	CASSLRRGRTDTQYF
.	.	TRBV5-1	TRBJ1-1	TGCGCCAGCAGCTTGTGGCAGGCCTCTGAAGCTTTCTTT	CASSLWQASEAFF
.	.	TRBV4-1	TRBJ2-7	TGCGCCAGCAGCCAAGTAGGGGGAGGTTACGAGCAGTACTTC	CASSQVGGGYEQYF
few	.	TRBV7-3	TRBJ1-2	TGTGCCAGCAGTGGGTTGGCGGGCTATGGCTACACCTTC	CASSGLAGYGYTF
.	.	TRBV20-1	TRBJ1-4	TGCAGTGCTAGAGGATACAGGGTGGATGAAAAACTGTTTTTT	CSARGYRVDEKLFF
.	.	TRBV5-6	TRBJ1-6	TGTGCCAGCAGCTTGGAGGCCCTGGGGGATTCACCCCTCCACTTT	CASSLEALGDSPLHF
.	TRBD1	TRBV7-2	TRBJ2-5	TGTGCCAGCAGCTTGGGTGGGACAGGGTTCGGAAAGACCCAGTACTTC	CASSLGGTGFGKTQYF
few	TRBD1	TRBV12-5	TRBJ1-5	TGTGCTAGTGACCTCGGGACAGTTTATAATCAGCCCCAGCATTTT	CASDLGTVYNQPQHF
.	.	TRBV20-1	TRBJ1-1	TGCAGTGCTCCCCCCGGGGTTGACACTGAAGCTTTCTTT	CSAPPGVDTEAFF
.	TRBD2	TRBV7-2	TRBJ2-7	TGTGCCAGCAGCTCCTGGGGAGGACTAGCCGAGCAGTACTTC	CASSSWGGLAEQYF
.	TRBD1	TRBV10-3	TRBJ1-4	TGTGCCATCAGCGAAACAGGGGAAGTTCGGGAAAAACTGTTTTTT	CAISETGEVREKLFF
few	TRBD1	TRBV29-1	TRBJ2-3	TGCAGCGTTGAAACAGGGGGCCACACAGATACGCAGTATTTT	CSVETGGHTDTQYF
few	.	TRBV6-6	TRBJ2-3	TGTGCCAGCAGTTACTTTGCGGGCCGGGAAGGTACAGATACGCAGTATTTT	CASSYFAGREGTDTQYF
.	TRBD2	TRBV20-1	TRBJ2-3	TGCAGTGCTCTACAACTAGCGGGGGGCCCAGATACGCAGTATTTT	CSALQLAGGPDTQYF
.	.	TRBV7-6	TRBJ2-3	TGTGCCAGCAGCTTAACCAGAATGAGCACAGATACGCAGTATTTT	CASSLTRMSTDTQYF
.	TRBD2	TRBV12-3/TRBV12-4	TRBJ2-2	TGTGCCAGCAGGACTAGCGGGGTGAACACCGGGGAGCTGTTTTTT	CASRTSGVNTGELFF
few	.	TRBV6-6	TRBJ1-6	TGTGCCAGCAGTTCCGAAGGACCCCTCCACTTT	CASSSEGPLHF
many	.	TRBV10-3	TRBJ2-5	TGTGCCATCAGTGATTTACAGGGCCAAGAGACCCAGTACTTC	CAISDLQGQETQYF
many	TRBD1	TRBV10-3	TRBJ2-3	TGTGCCATCAGCGAGGACAGGGGGCGGGAAAATACGCAGTATTTT	CAISEDRGRENTQYF
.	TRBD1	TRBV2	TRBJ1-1	TGTGCCAGCAAAACAAACAGGGGGTTGGTGACTGAAGCTTTCTTT	CASKTNRGLVTEAFF
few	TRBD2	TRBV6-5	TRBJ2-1	TGTGCCAGCAGTCGAGGACTAGCCTCCTACAATGAGCAGTTCTTC	CASSRGLASYNEQFF
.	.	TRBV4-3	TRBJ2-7	TGCGCCAGCAGCCTCCCACCGCACAGGCGGGAAATTCGCTACGAGCAGTACTTC	CASSLPPHRREIRYEQYF
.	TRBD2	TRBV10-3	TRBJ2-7	TGTGCCACCTCTAGCGGACGCTCCTATGAGCAGTACTTC	CATSSGRSYEQYF
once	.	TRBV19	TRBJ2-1	TGTGCCAGTAGTATGTCAAGGTCCGGCTATGAGCAGTTCTTC	CASSMSRSGYEQFF
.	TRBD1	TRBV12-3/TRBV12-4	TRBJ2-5	TGTGCCAGCAGGAAGGACAGGAACCAAGAGACCCAGTACTTC	CASRKDRNQETQYF
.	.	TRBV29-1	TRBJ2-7	TGCAGGATACCCCGTCCCCGGGACGAGCAGTACTTC	CRIPRPRDEQYF